This TCR beta chain was sequenced during a study of OX40 agonist ivuxolimab in advanced cancers. Study overall: Every 2 weeks, patients got intravenous ivuxolimab at one of six dose levels (0.01-10 mg/kg). A male proportion of around 86% was recorded, with mean age about 62 years and range about 20 to 90.

Prior autoimmune disease or systemic immunosuppression barred patients. The data were produced by immunoSEQ multiplex PCR, yet TCRdb's version contains in-frame clones alone and is incomplete. The sample lists about 19,000 clones; approximately 91% were seen once. General study results and limits: At 0.1 to 3.0 mg/kg and by week 6, CD4+ and CD8+ T cells in the blood had expanded clonally.

Points on this clone: Antigen: not known.

Sequencing was performed on CD4+ or CD8+ T cells sorted from blood, taken in a trial of the OX40 agonist ivuxolimab. The TCR sequence derives from an adult with an advanced solid tumor such as melanoma, head and neck, liver or kidney cancer.

The CDR3 sequence: CAWRGQGKNIQYF. The CDR3 nucleotides read TGTGCCTGGAGGGGACAGGGCAAAAACATTCAGTACTTC. The V call is TRBV30, the J call TRBJ2-4; 9 bases agree with TRBD1. Germline trimming cut 3 bases from V and 3 bases from J; bases unmatched to any gene: 0. The CDR3 is 13 amino acids. Germline V lookup: CDR1 GTSNPN, CDR2 SVGIG (reference sequence).